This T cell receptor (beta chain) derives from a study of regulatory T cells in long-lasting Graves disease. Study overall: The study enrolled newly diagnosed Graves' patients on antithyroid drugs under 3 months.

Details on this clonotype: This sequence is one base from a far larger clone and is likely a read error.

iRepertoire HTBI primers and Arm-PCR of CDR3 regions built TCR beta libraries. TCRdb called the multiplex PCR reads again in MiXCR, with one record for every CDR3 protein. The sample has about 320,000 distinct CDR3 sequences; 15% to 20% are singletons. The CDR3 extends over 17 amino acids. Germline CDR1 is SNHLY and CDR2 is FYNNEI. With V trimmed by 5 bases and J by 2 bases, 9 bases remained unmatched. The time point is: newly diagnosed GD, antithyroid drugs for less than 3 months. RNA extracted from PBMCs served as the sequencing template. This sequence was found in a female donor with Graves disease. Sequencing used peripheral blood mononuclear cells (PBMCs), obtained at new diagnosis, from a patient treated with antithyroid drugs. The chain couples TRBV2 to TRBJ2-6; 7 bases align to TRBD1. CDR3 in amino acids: CASSFDRAGPGANVLTF. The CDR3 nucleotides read TGTGCCAGCAGTTTCGACAGGGCGGGTCCTGGGGCCAACGTCCTGACTTTC.